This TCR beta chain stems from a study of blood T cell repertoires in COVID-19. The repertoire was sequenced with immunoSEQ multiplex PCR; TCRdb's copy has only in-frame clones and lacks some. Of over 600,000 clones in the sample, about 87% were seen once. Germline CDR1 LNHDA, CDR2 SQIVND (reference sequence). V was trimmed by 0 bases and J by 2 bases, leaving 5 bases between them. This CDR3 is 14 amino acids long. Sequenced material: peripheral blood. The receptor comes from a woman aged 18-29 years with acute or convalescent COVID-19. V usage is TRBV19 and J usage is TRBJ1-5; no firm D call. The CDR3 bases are TGTGCCAGTAGTATAGATACAGGCAATCAGCCCCAGCATTTT. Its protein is CASSIDTGNQPQHF.